The 17 T cell receptor beta chains in this list originate from one sample, sequenced in a study of shared clonotypes between healthy human individuals. Generated by immunoSEQ multiplex PCR, the TCRdb table keeps only in-frame clones and is missing some. The sample consists of roughly 2.2 million clones, less than 95% of them appearing once. The material sequenced was naive CD4+ T cells from PBMCs. The subset here: CD45RA+ positively selected. These receptors all stem from a man aged 18 to 30 in good health. Some clones in this sample may be carry-over from other donors' samples.

The chain links TRBV2 to TRBJ2-7; 12 bases match TRBD2. The CDR3 is made up of 16 amino acids. Germline V gene data show CDR1 as SNHLY and CDR2 as FYNNEI. The trim removed 1 base at V and 2 bases at J, leaving 3 bases unmatched. Here the CDR3 reads CASSEGLAGGAYEQYF. The CDR3 DNA follows: TGTGCCAGCAGTGAAGGCCTAGCGGGGGGGGCCTACGAGCAGTACTTC.

This chain joins TRBV29-1 and TRBJ2-7; TRBD1 agrees at 9 bases. The germline V gene has CDR1 SQVTM and CDR2 ANQGSEA. This CDR3 contains 14 residues. V shed 6 bases and J 3 bases; nucleotides not matched to a gene: 9. The CDR3 region has the DNA TGCAGCGTCCGCTGGGGACAGGGCAACTACGAGCAGTACTTC. Translating it yields CSVRWGQGNYEQYF.

The chain is built from TRBV5-6 and TRBJ1-5; the D is unclear. Germline lookup yields CDR1 SGHDT and CDR2 YYEEEE. V lost 0 bases and J 7 bases, leaving 17 bases between the germline ends. This CDR3 spans 16 amino acids. CDR3 sequence (DNA): TGTGCCAGCAGCTTGGGCCTCGCGGGAGGGAGCCAGCCCCAGCATTTT. As protein: CASSLGLAGGSQPQHF.

V usage is TRBV5-1 and J usage is TRBJ2-7, with TRBD2 as a possible D gene (7 bases). This CDR3 contains 15 residues. CDR1 SGHRS and CDR2 YFSETQ come from the germline V gene. V lost 4 bases and J 3 bases, leaving 17 bases between the germline ends. The CDR3 nucleotides read TGCGCCAGCAGCCCACAGGGAGGGGTGGGCTACGAGCAGTACTTC. Translated: CASSPQGGVGYEQYF.

DNA of the CDR3: TGTGCCAGCAGAGATCTTCTGGGCAATCAGCCCCAGCATTTT. The encoded protein is CASRDLLGNQPQHF. This sequence joins TRBV28 and TRBJ1-5, with D unresolved. The CDR3 loop spans 14 amino acids. Germline lookup yields CDR1 MDHEN and CDR2 SYDVKM. Trimming left V 6 bases short and J 2 bases short, with 11 bases between.

The chain recombines TRBV12-5 with TRBJ2-1, with D perhaps matching TRBD2 (6 bases). CDR1 is LGHNT and CDR2 is FRNRAP in the germline V gene. V was cut by 0 bases and J by 9 bases, with 18 bases left in between. This CDR3 is built from 16 residues. For the CDR3, the DNA is TGTGCTAGTGGTTTGGTACGTGAGGAGGTGGGAGGTGAGCAGTTCTTC. Amino acid sequence: CASGLVREEVGGEQFF. Drawing the rest from reference TRBV12-5 and TRBJ2-1, the complete variable domain is DARVTQTPRHKVTEMGQEVTMRCQPILGHNTVFWYRQTMMQGLELLAYFRNRAPLDDSGMPKDRFSAEMPDATLATLKIQPSEPRDSAVYFCASGLVREEVGGEQFFGPGTRLTVL.

This chain uses TRBV7-3 with TRBJ2-5, with 9 nucleotides matching TRBD2. CDR1 SGHTA and CDR2 FQGTGA come from the germline V gene. The V gene end was trimmed by 1 base and the J gene end by 2 bases; junction bases not matched to a gene: 5. The CDR3 contains 16 residues. The CDR3, as DNA: TGTGCCAGCAGCTTAATGGCTAGCGGGACACAAGAGACCCAGTACTTC. This codes for CASSLMASGTQETQYF. Together with reference TRBV7-3 and TRBJ2-5, the CDR3 gives the full variable domain: GAGVSQTPSNKVTEKGKYVELRCDPISGHTALYWYRQSLGQGPEFLIYFQGTGAADDSGLPNDRFFAVRPEGSVSTLKIQRTERGDSAVYLCASSLMASGTQETQYFGPGTRLLVL.

The rearrangement uses TRBV11-2 and TRBJ1-4; no firm D call. V was clipped by 6 bases and J by 7 bases, with 12 bases between them. This CDR3 comprises 13 residues. Germline assignment: CDR1 SGHAT and CDR2 FQNNGV. The CDR3 sequence: CASREPVVEKLFF. The CDR3 bases are TGTGCCAGCAGGGAACCGGTTGTTGAAAAACTGTTTTTT.

The chain joins TRBV5-1 to TRBJ2-7, with a possible D match to TRBD1 (6 bases). Germline V gene sequence: CDR1 SGHRS, CDR2 YFSETQ. The CDR3 is 15 amino acids. The germline V and J ends were trimmed by 0 bases and 7 bases, with 17 bases remaining between them. CDR3 DNA: TGCGCCAGCAGCTTGGTTGGGGGCGAGAGTGGGGAGCAGTACTTC. Its protein product is CASSLVGGESGEQYF.

This chain connects TRBV28 to TRBJ1-5; 9 bases line up with TRBD1. The CDR3 length is 15 residues. J was trimmed by 3 bases and V by 5 bases; bases with no gene match: 5. The germline V gene has CDR1 MDHEN and CDR2 SYDVKM. CDR3 DNA: TGTGCCAGCAGTCCGGGACAGGGACACAATCAGCCCCAGCATTTT. It is translated as CASSPGQGHNQPQHF.

The chain carries TRBV5-1 and TRBJ2-1; possible D gene TRBD2, 6 bases. The CDR3 loop spans 16 amino acids. V lost 0 bases and J lost 9, with 19 bases in between. CDR1 and CDR2 from the germline V gene are SGHRS and YFSETQ. CDR3 protein: CASSLGTGAKSVEQFF. CDR3 DNA sequence: TGCGCCAGCAGCTTGGGTACGGGAGCCAAGTCGGTTGAGCAGTTCTTC. The full variable domain, with the rest looked up from reference TRBV5-1 and TRBJ2-1, is KAGVTQTPRYLIKTRGQQVTLSCSPISGHRSVSWYQQTPGQGLQFLFEYFSETQRNKGNFPGRFSGRQFSNSRSEMNVSTLELGDSALYLCASSLGTGAKSVEQFFGPGTRLTVL.

The genes are TRBV5-5 and TRBJ1-3; TRBD1 is a possible D gene (5 bases). Germline lookup yields CDR1 SGHKS and CDR2 YYEKEE (reference sequence). V was pared by 0 bases and J by 8 bases, with 18 bases between. This CDR3 is built from 16 residues. CDR3 in amino acids: CASSLAPGATGDTIYF. The CDR3 DNA sequence: TGTGCCAGCAGCTTGGCTCCCGGCGCTACGGGGGACACCATATATTTT.

This sequence joins TRBV7-9 and TRBJ1-1; 8 bases agree with TRBD1. J was trimmed by 6 bases and V by 2 bases; bases with no gene match: 8. CDR1 and CDR2 from the germline V gene are SEHNR and FQNEAQ (reference sequence). This CDR3 is built from 15 residues. The CDR3 here is CASSLLAGGVAEAFF. The CDR3 DNA reads TGTGCCAGCAGCTTATTGGCAGGGGGCGTCGCTGAAGCTTTCTTT. Variable domain in full (rest from reference TRBV7-9 and TRBJ1-1): DTGVSQNPRHKITKRGQNVTFRCDPISEHNRLYWYRQTLGQGPEFLTYFQNEAQLEKSRLLSDRFSAERPKGSFSTLEIQRTEQGDSAMYLCASSLLAGGVAEAFFGQGTRLTVV.

This clone was recorded only once. The gene calls are TRBV7-9 and TRBJ1-4; possibly TRBD1 for D (5 bases). This CDR3 has 16 amino acids. Germline V gene sequence: CDR1 SEHNR, CDR2 FQNEAQ (reference sequence). V lost 1 base and J lost 7, with 16 bases in between. The CDR3 is CASSLVMWQGIEKLFF. For the CDR3, the DNA is TGTGCCAGCAGCTTAGTAATGTGGCAGGGCATTGAAAAACTGTTTTTT.

The rearrangement uses TRBV19 and TRBJ2-2; 8 nucleotides agree with TRBD1. The CDR3 sequence is 16 residues long. Germline values: CDR1 LNHDA, CDR2 SQIVND (reference sequence). The junction had 5 bases not matched to a gene; V was cut back by 4 bases and J by 1 base. The CDR3 sequence: CASSTWDRMNTGELFF. For the CDR3, the DNA is TGTGCCAGTAGTACATGGGACAGGATGAACACCGGGGAGCTGTTTTTT.

The V gene is TRBV30, the J gene TRBJ2-5; D not certain. The CDR3 contains 14 residues. V lost 4 bases and J lost 5, with 17 bases in between. Germline V CDR1 and CDR2: GTSNPN, SVGIG (reference sequence). CDR3 residues: CAWTLTRAEETQYF. The CDR3 DNA reads TGTGCCTGGACCCTCACCCGAGCAGAGGAGACCCAGTACTTC.

J is TRBJ1-4 and V is TRBV2; D is possibly TRBD1 (5 bases). Trimming removed 2 bases at V and 0 bases at J, with 10 bases between. Germline V gene sequence: CDR1 SNHLY, CDR2 FYNNEI. This CDR3 has 16 amino acids. The CDR3 DNA reads TGTGCCAGCAGTGAAAACACAGGTGCAACTAATGAAAAACTGTTTTTT. Its protein product is CASSENTGATNEKLFF.